This T cell receptor beta chain was sequenced during a study of T cells in Graves' hyperthyroidism and ophthalmopathy. Study details: The blood sample was taken at first diagnosis, before treatment began.

Study-wide points: Ophthalmopathy prediction by the model preceded onset by a median roughly 6 months.

In this sample, this clonotype turned up once. What it binds is unknown. A read error may explain this, as a much larger clone is one base away. Authors of the study amplified TCR beta CDR3 regions from RNA transcripts. TCR CDR3 underwent first-round RT-PCR with the HTBI primer set. TCRdb reanalysed the multiplex PCR reads using MiXCR and keeps one entry per CDR3 protein. The sample includes approximately 610,000 distinct CDR3 sequences, roughly 15% of them seen just once. The study included ophthalmopathy patients with Clinical Activity Score at least 3, NOSPECS grade at least 4 and duration under 3 months. Sequenced input: blood. This clonotype was obtained from a middle-aged woman with Graves' ophthalmopathy.

The chain's CDR3 is CASKARGRRDYGYTF. The CDR3 nucleotides are TGTGCCAGTAAGGCCAGAGGGAGGCGAGACTATGGCTACACCTTC. This chain joins TRBV19 and TRBJ1-2; no clear D. CDR3 size: 15 residues. The V end was cut by 7 bases, the J end by 3 bases, with 18 bases between. CDR1 is LNHDA and CDR2 is SQIVND in the germline V gene (reference sequence).